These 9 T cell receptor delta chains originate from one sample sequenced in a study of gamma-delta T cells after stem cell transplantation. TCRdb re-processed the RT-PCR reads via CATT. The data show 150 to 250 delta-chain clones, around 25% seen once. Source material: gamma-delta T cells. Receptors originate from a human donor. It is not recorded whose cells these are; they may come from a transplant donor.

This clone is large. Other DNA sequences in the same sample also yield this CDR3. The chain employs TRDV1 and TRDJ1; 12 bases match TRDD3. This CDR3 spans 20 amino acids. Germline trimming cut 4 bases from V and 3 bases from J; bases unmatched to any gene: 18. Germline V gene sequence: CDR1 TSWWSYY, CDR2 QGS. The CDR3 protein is CALGGPSYPFTGGYPDKLIF. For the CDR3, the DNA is TGTGCTCTTGGGGGGCCTTCCTACCCCTTTACTGGGGGATACCCCGATAAACTCATCTTT.

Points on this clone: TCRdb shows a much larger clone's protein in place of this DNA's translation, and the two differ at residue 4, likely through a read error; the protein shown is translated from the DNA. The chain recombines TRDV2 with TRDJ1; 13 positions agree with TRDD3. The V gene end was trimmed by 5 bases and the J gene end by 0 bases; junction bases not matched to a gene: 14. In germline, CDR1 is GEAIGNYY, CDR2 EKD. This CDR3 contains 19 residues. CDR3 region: CACGSVLGDTRRHTDKLIF. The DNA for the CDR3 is TGTGCCTGTGGCTCCGTACTGGGGGATACGCGGAGACACACCGATAAACTCATCTTT.

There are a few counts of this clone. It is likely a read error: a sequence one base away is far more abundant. The CDR3 here is CACDTVFRGISNTDKPIF. The DNA of the CDR3 is TGTGCCTGTGACACCGTATTCCGGGGGATTAGCAACACCGATAAACCCATCTTT. The chain uses TRDV2 and TRDJ1; 7 bases match TRDD3. The CDR3 runs 18 residues. In germline, CDR1 is GEAIGNYY, CDR2 EKD.

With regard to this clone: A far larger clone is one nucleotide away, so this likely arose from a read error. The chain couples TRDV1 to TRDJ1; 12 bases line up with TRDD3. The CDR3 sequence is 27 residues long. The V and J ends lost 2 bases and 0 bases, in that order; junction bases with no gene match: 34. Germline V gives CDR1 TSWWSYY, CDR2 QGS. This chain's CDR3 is CALGELAPTFLRSYWGIPRPYTDKLIF. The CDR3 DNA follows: TGTGCTCTTGGGGAATTGGCTCCAACCTTCCTACGTTCGTACTGGGGGATACCCCGGCCGTACACCGATAAACTCATCTTT.

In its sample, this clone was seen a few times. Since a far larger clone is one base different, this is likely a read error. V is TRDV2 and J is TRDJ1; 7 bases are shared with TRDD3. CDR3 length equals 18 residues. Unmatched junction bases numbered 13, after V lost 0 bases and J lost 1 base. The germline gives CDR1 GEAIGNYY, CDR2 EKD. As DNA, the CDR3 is TGTGCCTGTGACACCGTATTCCGGGGGATTAGCAGCACCGATAAACTCATCTTT. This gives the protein CACDTVFRGISSTDKLIF.

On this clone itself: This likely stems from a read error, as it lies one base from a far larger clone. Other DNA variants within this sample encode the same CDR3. The CDR3 loop reads CALGERHLPQLRWGIRLYTDKLIF. CDR3 coding DNA: TGTGCTCTTGGGGAACGCCACCTACCCCAACTACGATGGGGGATACGCTTGTACACCGATAAGCTCATCTTT. The rearrangement links TRDV1 to TRDJ1; 11 nucleotides match TRDD3. In germline, CDR1 is TSWWSYY, CDR2 QGS. The CDR3 spans 24 residues.

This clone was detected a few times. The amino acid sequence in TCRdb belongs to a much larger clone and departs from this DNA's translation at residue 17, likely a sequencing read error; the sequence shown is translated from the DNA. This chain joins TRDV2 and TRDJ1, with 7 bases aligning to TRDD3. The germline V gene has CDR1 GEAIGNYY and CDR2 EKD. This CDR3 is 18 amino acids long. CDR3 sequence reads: CACDTVFRGISNTDKLTF. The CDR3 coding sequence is TGTGCCTGTGACACCGTATTCCGGGGGATTAGCAACACCGATAAACTCACCTTT.

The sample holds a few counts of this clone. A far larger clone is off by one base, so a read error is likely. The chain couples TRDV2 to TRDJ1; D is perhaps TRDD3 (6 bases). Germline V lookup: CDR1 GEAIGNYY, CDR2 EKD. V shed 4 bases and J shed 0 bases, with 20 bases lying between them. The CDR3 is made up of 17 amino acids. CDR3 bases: TGTGCCTGTGATCCCACCACTGGGACAAGGTACACCGATAAACTCATCTTT. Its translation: CACDPTTGTRYTDKLIF.

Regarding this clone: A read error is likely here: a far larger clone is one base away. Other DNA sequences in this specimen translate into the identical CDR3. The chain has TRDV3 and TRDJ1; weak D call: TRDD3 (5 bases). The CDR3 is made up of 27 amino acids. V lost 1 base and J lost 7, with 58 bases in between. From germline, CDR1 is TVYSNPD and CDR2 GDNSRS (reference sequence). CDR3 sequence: CAFKPAVLPSFQGYGSNPIRSLSKLIF. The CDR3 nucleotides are TGTGCCTTTAAACCAGCCGTCCTGCCCAGTTTCCAAGGGTATGGTTCCAATCCCATACGATCCCTCTCTAAACTCATCTTT. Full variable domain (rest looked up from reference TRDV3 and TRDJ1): CDKVTQSSPDQTVASGSEVVLLCTYDTVYSNPDLFWYRIRPDYSFQFVFYGDNSRSEGADFTQGRFSVKHILTQKAFHLVISPVRTEDSATYYCAFKPAVLPSFQGYGSNPIRSLSKLIFGKGTRVTVEP.